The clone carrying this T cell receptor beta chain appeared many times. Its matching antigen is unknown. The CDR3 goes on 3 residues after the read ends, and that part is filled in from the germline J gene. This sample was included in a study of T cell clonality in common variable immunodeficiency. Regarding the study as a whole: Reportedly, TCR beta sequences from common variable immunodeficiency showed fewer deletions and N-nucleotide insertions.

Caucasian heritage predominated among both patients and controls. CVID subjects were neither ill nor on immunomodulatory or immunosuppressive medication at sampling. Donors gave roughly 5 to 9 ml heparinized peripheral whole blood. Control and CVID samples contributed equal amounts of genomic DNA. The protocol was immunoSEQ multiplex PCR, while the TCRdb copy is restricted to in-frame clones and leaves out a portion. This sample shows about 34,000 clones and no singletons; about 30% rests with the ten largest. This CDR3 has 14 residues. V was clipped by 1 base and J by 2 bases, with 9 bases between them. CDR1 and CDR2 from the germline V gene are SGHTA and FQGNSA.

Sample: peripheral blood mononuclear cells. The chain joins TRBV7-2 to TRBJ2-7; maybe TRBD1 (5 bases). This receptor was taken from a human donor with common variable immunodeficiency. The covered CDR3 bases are TGTGCCAGCAGCTTAGTGCAGGGTCCCTACGAG. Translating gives CASSLVQGPYE. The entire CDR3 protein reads CASSLVQGPYEQYF.